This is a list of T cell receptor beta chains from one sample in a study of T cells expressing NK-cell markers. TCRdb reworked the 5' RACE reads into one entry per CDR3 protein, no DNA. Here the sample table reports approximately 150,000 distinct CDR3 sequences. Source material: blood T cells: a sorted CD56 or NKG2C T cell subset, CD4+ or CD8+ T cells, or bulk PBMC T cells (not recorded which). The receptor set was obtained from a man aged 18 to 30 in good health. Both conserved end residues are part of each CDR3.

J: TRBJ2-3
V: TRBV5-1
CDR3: CASSFSGPDTQYF

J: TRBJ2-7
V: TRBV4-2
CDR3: CASSPTTSSSYEQYF

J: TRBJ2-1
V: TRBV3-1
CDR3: CASSQDSPDPEDEQFF

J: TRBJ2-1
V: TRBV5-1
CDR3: CASSYRPGTGPNNEQFF

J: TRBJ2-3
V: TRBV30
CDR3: CAWGTGVGTDTQYF

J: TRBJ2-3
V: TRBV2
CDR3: CASRQSDRNQRAQYF

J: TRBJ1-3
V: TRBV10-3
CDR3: CATMSGNTIYF

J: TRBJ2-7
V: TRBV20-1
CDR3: CSAYGWGLAGATEQYF

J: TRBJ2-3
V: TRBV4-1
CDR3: CASSRGSTTDTQYF

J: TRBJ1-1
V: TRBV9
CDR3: CASSPVGDLNTEAFF

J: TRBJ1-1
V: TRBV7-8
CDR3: CASSLGSRYPEAFF

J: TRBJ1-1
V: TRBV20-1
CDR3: CSAGVGVGAFF

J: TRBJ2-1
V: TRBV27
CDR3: CASSLSPGKGEQFF

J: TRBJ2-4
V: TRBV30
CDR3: CAWMGEPENIQYF

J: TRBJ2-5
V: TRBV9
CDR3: CASGKPKGQLQETQYF

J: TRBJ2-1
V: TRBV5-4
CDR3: CASSLEGVDEQFF

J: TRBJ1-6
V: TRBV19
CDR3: CASSTSYNSPLHF

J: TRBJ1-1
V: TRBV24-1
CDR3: CATTSRGDTEAFF

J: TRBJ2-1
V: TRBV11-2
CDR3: CASSFSRSSYNEQFF

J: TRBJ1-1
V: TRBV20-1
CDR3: CSAGPGTVSNTEAFF

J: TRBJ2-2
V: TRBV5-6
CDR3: CASSFRWYTGELFF

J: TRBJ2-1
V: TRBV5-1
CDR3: CASTDSGGTMSLRWQFF

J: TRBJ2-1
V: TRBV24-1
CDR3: CATSDATGPLDNEQFF

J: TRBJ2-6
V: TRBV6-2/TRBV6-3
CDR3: CASSFMASGANVLTF

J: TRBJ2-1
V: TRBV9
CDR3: CASSVVGTGDLDEQFF

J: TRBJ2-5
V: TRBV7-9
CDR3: CASSSDGGAETQYF

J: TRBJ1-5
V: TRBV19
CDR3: CASSIGWGHNNQPQHF

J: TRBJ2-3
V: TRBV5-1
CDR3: CASSPPPGETMTDTQYF

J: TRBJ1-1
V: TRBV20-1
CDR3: CSAPWVNTEAFF

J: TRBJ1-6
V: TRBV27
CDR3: CAIGTGFYNSPLHF

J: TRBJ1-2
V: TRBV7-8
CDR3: CASSSIDRDSEYGYTF

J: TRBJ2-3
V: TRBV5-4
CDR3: CASSPTTSGGTDTQYF

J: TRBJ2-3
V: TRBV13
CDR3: CASSLRGGVSTDTQYF

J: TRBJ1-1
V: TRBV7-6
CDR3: CASSPLGPPGTTEAFF

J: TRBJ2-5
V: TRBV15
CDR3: CACSPSGIEEETQYF

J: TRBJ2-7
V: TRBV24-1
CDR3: CATSASGSYEQYF

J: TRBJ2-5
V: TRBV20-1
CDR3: CSAREGRDWETQYF

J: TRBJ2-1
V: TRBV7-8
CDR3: CASSLELAGHNEQFF

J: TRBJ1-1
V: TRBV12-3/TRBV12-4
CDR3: CASTHWSATEAFF

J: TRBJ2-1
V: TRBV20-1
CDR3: CSASDSGGSYNEQFF

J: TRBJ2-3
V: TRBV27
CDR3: CASSFTRTDTQYF

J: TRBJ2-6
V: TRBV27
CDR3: CASSLYLSGANVLTF